The 24 T cell receptor beta chains listed next were all sequenced from one sample in a study of blood T cell repertoires in COVID-19. The repertoire was sequenced with immunoSEQ multiplex PCR; TCRdb's copy has only in-frame clones and lacks some. This table holds tens of thousands of clones, roughly 87% found once. Input material: peripheral blood. These receptors were taken from a man between 35 and 55 years old with COVID-19, enrolled during active disease.

The chain uses TRBV7-8 and TRBJ2-5; 7 bases map to TRBD2. Germline V gene sequence: CDR1 SGHVS, CDR2 FQNEAQ. The trim removed 8 bases at V and 4 bases at J, leaving 10 bases unmatched. This CDR3 spans 14 amino acids. CDR3 sequence (DNA): TGTGCCAGCTTTTCGGGGAGGGAGGGAGAGACCCAGTACTTC. The encoded protein is CASFSGREGETQYF.

This sequence joins TRBV11-3 and TRBJ2-7, with TRBD2 identical over 10 bases. Germline-derived CDR1 and CDR2 are SGHNT and YENEEA. V shed 5 bases and J 0 bases; nucleotides not matched to a gene: 10. The CDR3 has 17 residues. The CDR3 reads CASSLAGAGGGSYEQYF. CDR3 DNA: TGTGCCAGCAGCCTAGCGGGGGCGGGAGGGGGCTCCTACGAGCAGTACTTC.

This clone has a single count. V and J are TRBV10-1 and TRBJ1-2; maybe TRBD1 (6 bases). V dropped 3 bases and J dropped 6 bases, with 11 bases sitting between them. CDR1 and CDR2 from the germline V gene are WNHNN and SYGVQD (reference sequence). The CDR3 extends over 13 amino acids. The CDR3 loop is CASSENRVNGYTF. In nucleotides, the CDR3 is TGCGCCAGCAGTGAAAACAGGGTGAATGGCTACACCTTC.

The J gene is TRBJ2-2, the V gene TRBV2, with 7 bases aligning to TRBD2. There are 15 residues in the CDR3. Trimming removed 6 bases from V and 6 bases from J; junction bases left unmatched: 10. The V gene's germline CDR1 is SNHLY and CDR2 FYNNEI. CDR3 amino acids: CASSGRLDSAGELFF. CDR3 nucleotides: TGTGCCAGCAGCGGGAGGCTAGACAGTGCCGGGGAGCTGTTTTTT.

V and J are TRBV2 and TRBJ2-3; D remains ambiguous. Germline V gene lookup returns CDR1 SNHLY and CDR2 FYNNEI. V was pared by 7 bases and J by 0 bases, with 11 bases between. The CDR3 spans 14 residues. The CDR3 sequence: CASIPLVSTDTQYF. The CDR3 DNA reads as TGTGCCAGCATCCCCCTCGTTAGCACAGATACGCAGTATTTT.

The chain is built from TRBV30 and TRBJ1-1, with D tentatively TRBD1 (5 bases). V lost 4 bases and J 4 bases, leaving 16 bases between the germline ends. This CDR3 has 14 amino acids. Germline lookup yields CDR1 GTSNPN and CDR2 SVGIG (reference sequence). The CDR3 DNA sequence: TGTGCCTGGACCCGCGGCGGGGGAAGCACTGAAGCTTTCTTT. This encodes CAWTRGGGSTEAFF.

The chain joins TRBV4-1 to TRBJ2-5; 12 bases fit TRBD2. Trimming removed 7 bases from V and 4 bases from J; junction bases left unmatched: 13. This CDR3 spans 17 amino acids. CDR1 is MGHRA and CDR2 is YSYEKL in the germline V gene. The CDR3 nucleotides are TGCGCCAGCACCCAGGGTTTGACTAGCGGGAGTCGAGAGACCCAGTACTTC. As protein: CASTQGLTSGSRETQYF.

The chain joins TRBV6-6 to TRBJ1-2; D might be TRBD1 (5 bases). CDR3 length: 12 residues. V lost 3 bases to trimming and J lost 7 bases, with 9 bases between them. The germline gives CDR1 MNHNY, CDR2 SVGAGI (reference sequence). In DNA, the CDR3 is TGTGCCAGCAGTTATCGGGGGACTGGCTACACCTTC. Protein sequence: CASSYRGTGYTF.

CDR3 DNA: TGTGCCAGCAGCCCACCTTTTTCCGGGACAGGGGGCGAGCAGTACTTC. Encoded protein: CASSPPFSGTGGEQYF. The chain recombines TRBV9 with TRBJ2-7; 11 bases are a match to TRBD1. With V trimmed by 4 bases and J by 6 bases, 12 bases remained unmatched. This CDR3 spans 16 amino acids. Germline V gene data show CDR1 as SGDLS and CDR2 as YYNGEE.

This clone was seen only once. In DNA form, the CDR3 reads TGTGCCACCAGCCCCTGGGGGACAGAAGTCTACGAGCAGTACTTC. Translation gives CATSPWGTEVYEQYF. The gene calls are TRBV24-1 and TRBJ2-7, with 7 bases matching TRBD1. The germline V gene has CDR1 KGHDR and CDR2 SFDVKD. The V gene end was trimmed by 7 bases and the J gene end by 3 bases; junction bases not matched to a gene: 11. This CDR3 region has 15 residues.

The chain couples TRBV4-1 to TRBJ2-1, with unresolved D. V lost 1 base to trimming and J lost 7 bases, with 5 bases between them. CDR1 MGHRA and CDR2 YSYEKL come from the germline V gene. This CDR3 region has 12 residues. The CDR3 nucleotides are TGCGCCAGCAGCCAAGGCGGTAATGAGCAGTTCTTC. This gives the protein CASSQGGNEQFF.

The CDR3 is CASSHRDTYYEQYF. CDR3 in DNA: TGTGCCAGCAGCCACCGGGACACCTACTACGAGCAGTACTTC. The chain carries TRBV3-1 (or the pseudogene TRBV3-2) and TRBJ2-7; weak D call: TRBD1 (6 bases). The CDR3 covers 14 residues. Germline CDR1 is LGHDT and CDR2 is YNNKEL (reference sequence). The V and J ends lost 3 bases and 3 bases respectively, with 12 bases between them.

Here the CDR3 reads CASRLPRVQTSTDTQYF. The DNA of the CDR3 is TGTGCAAGTCGCTTGCCTCGGGTCCAAACTAGCACAGATACGCAGTATTTT. V gene TRBV12-2 combines with J gene TRBJ2-3; the listed D gene, TRBD2, was not tested against the DNA. TRBV12-2 is reported as a pseudogene. The CDR3 totals 17 residues.

This chain uses TRBV28 with TRBJ1-1; D may be TRBD1 (6 bases). CDR3 length: 11 amino acids. The germline gives CDR1 MDHEN, CDR2 SYDVKM. V was cut by 9 bases and J by 5 bases, with 10 bases left in between. The CDR3 DNA follows: TGTGCCAGTACAGGGCGGACTGAAGCTTTCTTT. Amino acids: CASTGRTEAFF.

This clone occurred once. The CDR3 bases are TGTGCCACGAACTCCCGGACAGGGCTTGGCTACACCTTC. Translating gives CATNSRTGLGYTF. The chain employs TRBV24-1 and TRBJ1-2; 8 bases align to TRBD1. The CDR3 contains 13 residues. Trimming removed 10 bases from V and 7 bases from J; junction bases left unmatched: 10. The germline V gene has CDR1 KGHDR and CDR2 SFDVKD.

This chain connects TRBV5-1 to TRBJ2-5; TRBD2 aligns across 7 bases. The CDR3 contains 15 residues. With V trimmed by 0 bases and J by 0 bases, 2 bases remained unmatched. From germline, CDR1 is SGHRS and CDR2 YFSETQ. The CDR3 here is CASSLEAGYQETQYF. The CDR3, as DNA: TGCGCCAGCAGCTTGGAAGCGGGGTACCAAGAGACCCAGTACTTC.

The chain recombines TRBV11-3 with TRBJ2-7; 9 bases agree with TRBD2. Germline lookup yields CDR1 SGHNT and CDR2 YENEEA. V shed 3 bases, J shed 2 bases, and the junction held 2 bases outside the gene matches. The CDR3 spans 14 residues. CDR3 DNA sequence: TGTGCCAGCAGCTTTAGCGGGGGACCCTACGAGCAGTACTTC. Protein: CASSFSGGPYEQYF.

This chain links TRBV5-6 with TRBJ2-1, with D possibly TRBD1 on 6 matching bases. This CDR3 is built from 14 residues. V was pared by 4 bases and J by 4 bases, with 12 bases between. The germline gives CDR1 SGHDT, CDR2 YYEEEE. CDR3: CASSLRTAYNEQFF. The DNA for the CDR3 is TGTGCCAGCAGCCTCCGGACAGCGTACAATGAGCAGTTCTTC.

V and J are TRBV7-6 and TRBJ1-6; maybe TRBD1 (6 bases). The germline CDR1 and CDR2 sequences are SGHVS and FNYEAQ. Trimming pared 3 bases from V and 8 bases from J, leaving 11 bases between. CDR3 size: 14 residues. The CDR3 DNA reads as TGTGCCAGCAGCTTTGGGGGGGCAGATTCACCCCTCCACTTT. Translated: CASSFGGADSPLHF.

The V gene is TRBV28, the J gene TRBJ2-7; TRBD2 agrees at 12 bases. The V gene end was trimmed by 11 bases and the J gene end by 1 base; junction bases not matched to a gene: 9. The CDR3 has 15 amino acids. The germline CDR1 and CDR2 sequences are MDHEN and SYDVKM. CDR3 sequence: CASRASGGVSYEQYF. In nucleotides, the CDR3 is TGTGCCTCCCGGGCTAGCGGGGGGGTTTCCTACGAGCAGTACTTC.

This chain links TRBV19 with TRBJ2-1; 7 nucleotides match TRBD1. From germline, CDR1 is LNHDA and CDR2 SQIVND (reference sequence). After removal of 1 base from V and 5 bases from J, the junction contained 11 bases not matched to a gene. The CDR3 sequence is 17 residues long. The CDR3 nucleotides read TGTGCCAGTAGTATAGGCCAGTACGGGACAGCCGACAATGAGCAGTTCTTC. This translates into CASSIGQYGTADNEQFF.

This sequence joins TRBV6-6 and TRBJ1-2; 9 bases are shared with TRBD1. Germline V gives CDR1 MNHNY, CDR2 SVGAGI (reference sequence). This CDR3 comprises 15 residues. Germline trimming cut 0 bases from V and 6 bases from J; bases unmatched to any gene: 5. Here the CDR3 reads CASSYSGQGSDGYTF. CDR3 in DNA: TGTGCCAGCAGTTACTCGGGACAGGGATCAGATGGCTACACCTTC.

This chain connects TRBV7-9 to TRBJ2-5, with TRBD2 matching 13 bases. The germline V gene encodes CDR1 SEHNR and CDR2 FQNEAQ (reference sequence). With V trimmed by 3 bases and J by 4 bases, 8 bases remained unmatched. CDR3 length: 17 residues. The CDR3 DNA is TGTGCCAGCAGCTTTCTAGGACTAGCGGGAGCCCCAGAGACCCAGTACTTC. Amino acid sequence: CASSFLGLAGAPETQYF.

This clone has only one observation. This chain connects TRBV5-1 to TRBJ1-2, with 7 bases aligning to TRBD1. Trimming cost V 2 bases and J 2 bases; bases outside gene matches: 6. The CDR3 is made up of 15 amino acids. The germline CDR1 and CDR2 sequences are SGHRS and YFSETQ. DNA for the CDR3: TGCGCCAGCAGCTTCGGTTCAGGGGGGAACTATGGCTACACCTTC. The encoded protein is CASSFGSGGNYGYTF.